The clone carrying this TCR beta chain was recorded at least ten times. What it binds is not known. It was from roughly 21,000 to 960,000 sorted cells, with 10%, 30% or 50% RNA, that naive CD8 libraries came. This entry belongs to a study of molecular identifiers for immune sequencing clone quantification. The study's findings and limits: A single cell's spiked Jurkat TCR RNA was reportedly detectable among roughly 1 million naive cells. Whereas naive cells kept under 1% of molecules in clones above 20 RNA copies, such clones held over 97% in effectors.

The germline gives CDR1 SQVTM, CDR2 ANQGSEA. The V segment lost 1 base and the J segment 9 bases; nucleotides outside the gene matches: 8. This CDR3 comprises 14 residues. Via MiXCR, TCRdb re-called the PCR reads, giving one row per CDR3 protein. The repertoire holds approximately 500,000 distinct CDR3 sequences, with around 23% as singletons. The specimen sequenced was naive CD8+ T cells from blood, with Jurkat cell RNA spiked in. Indicated subset: FACS-sorted CD8+CD4-CCR7+CD45RA+ naive T cells. This TCR was sampled from a human donor in good health. Some libraries in this study had Jurkat cell RNA spiked in. The rearrangement uses TRBV29-1 and TRBJ2-1; 8 bases agree with TRBD2. The CDR3 reads CSVEVRGGPFEQFF. CDR3 nucleotides: TGCAGCGTTGAAGTGCGCGGGGGGCCGTTTGAGCAGTTCTTC.